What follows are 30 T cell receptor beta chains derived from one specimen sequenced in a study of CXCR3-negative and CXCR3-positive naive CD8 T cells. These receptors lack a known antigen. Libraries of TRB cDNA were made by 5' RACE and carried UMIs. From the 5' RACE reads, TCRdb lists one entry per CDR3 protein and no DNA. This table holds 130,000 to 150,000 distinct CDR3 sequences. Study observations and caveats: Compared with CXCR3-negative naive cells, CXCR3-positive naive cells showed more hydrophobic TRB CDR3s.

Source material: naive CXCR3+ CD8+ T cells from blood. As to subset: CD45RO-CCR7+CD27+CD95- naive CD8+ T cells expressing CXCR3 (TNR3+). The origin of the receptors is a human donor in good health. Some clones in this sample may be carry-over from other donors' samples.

CDR3 sequence: CASSVDTAYEQYF. This chain connects TRBV9 to TRBJ2-7; lacking DNA, the TRBD1 call made by TCRdb goes unchecked. The CDR3 runs 13 residues. CDR1 and CDR2 (germline): SGDLS, YYNGEE. The entire variable domain, with the rest obtained from reference TRBV9 and TRBJ2-7, is as follows: DSGVTQTPKHLITATGQRVTLRCSPRSGDLSVYWYQQSLDQGLQFLIQYYNGEERAKGNILERFSAQQFPDLHSELNLSSLELGDSALYFCASSVDTAYEQYFGPGTRLTVT.

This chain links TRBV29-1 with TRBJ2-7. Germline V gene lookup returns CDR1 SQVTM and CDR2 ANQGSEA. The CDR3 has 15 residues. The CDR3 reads CSVEDTETGPYEQYF.

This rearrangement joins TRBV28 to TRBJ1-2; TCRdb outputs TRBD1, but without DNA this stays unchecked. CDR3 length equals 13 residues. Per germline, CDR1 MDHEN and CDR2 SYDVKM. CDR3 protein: CASSFSTGDGYTF.

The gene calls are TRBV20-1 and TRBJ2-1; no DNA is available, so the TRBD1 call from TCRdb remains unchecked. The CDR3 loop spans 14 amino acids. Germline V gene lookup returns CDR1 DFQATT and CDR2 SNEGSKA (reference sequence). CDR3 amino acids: CSARSRGVYNEQFF.

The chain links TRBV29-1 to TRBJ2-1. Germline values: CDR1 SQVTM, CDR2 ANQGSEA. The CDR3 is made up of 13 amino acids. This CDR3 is CSGQDGSYNEQFF.

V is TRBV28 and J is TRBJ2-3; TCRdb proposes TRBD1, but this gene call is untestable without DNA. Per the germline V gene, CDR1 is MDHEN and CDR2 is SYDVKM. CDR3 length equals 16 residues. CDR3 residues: CASSTVHGQGTDTQYF.

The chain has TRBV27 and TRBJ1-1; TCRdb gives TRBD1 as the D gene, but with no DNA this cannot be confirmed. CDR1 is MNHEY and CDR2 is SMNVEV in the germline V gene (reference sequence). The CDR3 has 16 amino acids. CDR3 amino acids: CASSLSPGLGGTEAFF.

The CDR3 spells CASNTGGSYEQYF. The chain links TRBV6-5 to TRBJ2-7; without DNA, the TCRdb call of TRBD1 cannot be checked. Germline lookup yields CDR1 MNHEY and CDR2 SVGAGI. CDR3 length: 13 amino acids.

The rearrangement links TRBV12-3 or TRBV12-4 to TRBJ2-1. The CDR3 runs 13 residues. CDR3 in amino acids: CASSLSGINEQFF.

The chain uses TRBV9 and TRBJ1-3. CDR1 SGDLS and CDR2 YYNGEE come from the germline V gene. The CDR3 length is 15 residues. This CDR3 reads CASSVGPNSGNTIYF.

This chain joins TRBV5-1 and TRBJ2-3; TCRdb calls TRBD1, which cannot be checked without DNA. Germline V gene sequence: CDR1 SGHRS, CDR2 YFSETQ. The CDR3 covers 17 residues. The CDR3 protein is CASSSGTGGFLTGTQYF. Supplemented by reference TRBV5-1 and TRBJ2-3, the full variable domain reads KAGVTQTPRYLIKTRGQQVTLSCSPISGHRSVSWYQQTPGQGLQFLFEYFSETQRNKGNFPGRFSGRQFSNSRSEMNVSTLELGDSALYLCASSSGTGGFLTGTQYFGPGTRLTVL.

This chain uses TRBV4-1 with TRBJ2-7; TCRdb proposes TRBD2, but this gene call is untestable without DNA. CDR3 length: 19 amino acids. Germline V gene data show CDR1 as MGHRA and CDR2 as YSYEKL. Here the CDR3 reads CASSQEGRRPGTRTYEQYF.

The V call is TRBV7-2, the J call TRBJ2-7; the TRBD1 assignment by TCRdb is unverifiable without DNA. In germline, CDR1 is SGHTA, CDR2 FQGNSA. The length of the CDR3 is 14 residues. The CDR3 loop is CASSPLTGPYEQYF.

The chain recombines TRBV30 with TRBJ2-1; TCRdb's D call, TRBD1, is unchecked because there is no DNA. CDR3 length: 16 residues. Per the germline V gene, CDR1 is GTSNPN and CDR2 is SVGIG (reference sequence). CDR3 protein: CAWSVQSGGMNNEQFF.

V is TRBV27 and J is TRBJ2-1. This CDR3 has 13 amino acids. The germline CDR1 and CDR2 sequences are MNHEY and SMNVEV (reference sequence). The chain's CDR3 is CASSWSSGYEQFF.

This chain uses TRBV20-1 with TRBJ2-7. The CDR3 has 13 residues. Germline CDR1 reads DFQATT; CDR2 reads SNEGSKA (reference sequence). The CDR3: CSARMWGGYEQYF.

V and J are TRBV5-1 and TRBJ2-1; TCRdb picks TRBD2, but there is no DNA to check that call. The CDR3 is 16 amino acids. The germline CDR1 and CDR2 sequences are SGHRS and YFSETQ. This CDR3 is CASSLAASGGFNEQFF.

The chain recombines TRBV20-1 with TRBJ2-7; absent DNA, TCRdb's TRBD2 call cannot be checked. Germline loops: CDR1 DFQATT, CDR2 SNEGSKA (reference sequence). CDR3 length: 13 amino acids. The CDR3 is CSAEDEASYEQYF.

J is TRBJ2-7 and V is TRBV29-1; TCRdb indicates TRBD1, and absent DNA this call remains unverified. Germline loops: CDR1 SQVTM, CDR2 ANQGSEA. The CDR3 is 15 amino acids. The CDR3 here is CSVEPDRGTDYEQYF.

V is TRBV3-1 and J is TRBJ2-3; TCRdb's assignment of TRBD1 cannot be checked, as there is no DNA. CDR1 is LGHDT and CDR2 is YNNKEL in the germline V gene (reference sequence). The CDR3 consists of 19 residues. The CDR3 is CASSQVVDGPIPRGDTQYF.

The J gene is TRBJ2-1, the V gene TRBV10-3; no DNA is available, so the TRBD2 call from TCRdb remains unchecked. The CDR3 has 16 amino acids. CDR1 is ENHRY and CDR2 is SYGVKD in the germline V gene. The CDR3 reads CAISARTSSSYNEQFF.

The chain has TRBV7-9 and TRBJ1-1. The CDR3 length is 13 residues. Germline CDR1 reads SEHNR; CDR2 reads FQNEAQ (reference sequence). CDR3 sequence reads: CASSLVSHRRAFF.

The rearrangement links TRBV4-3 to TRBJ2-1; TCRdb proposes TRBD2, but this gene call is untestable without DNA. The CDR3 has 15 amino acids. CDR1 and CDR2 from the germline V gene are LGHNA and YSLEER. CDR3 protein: CASSSLAGAYNEQFF.

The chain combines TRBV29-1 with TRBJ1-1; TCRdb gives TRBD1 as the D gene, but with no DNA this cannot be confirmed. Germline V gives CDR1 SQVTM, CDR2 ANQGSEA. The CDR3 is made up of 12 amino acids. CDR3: CSVGQGNTEAFF.

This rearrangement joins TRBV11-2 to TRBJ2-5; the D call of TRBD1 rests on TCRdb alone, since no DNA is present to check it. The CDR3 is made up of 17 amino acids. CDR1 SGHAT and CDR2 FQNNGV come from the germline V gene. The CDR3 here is CASSFRGGRGLKETQYF.

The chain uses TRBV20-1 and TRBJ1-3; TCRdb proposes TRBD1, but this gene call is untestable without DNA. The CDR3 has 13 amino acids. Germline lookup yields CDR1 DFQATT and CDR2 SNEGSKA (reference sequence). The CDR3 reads CSAPRDSWNTIYF.

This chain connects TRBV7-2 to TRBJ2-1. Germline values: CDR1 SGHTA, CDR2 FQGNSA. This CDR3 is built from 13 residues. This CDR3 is CASSWESLNEQFF.

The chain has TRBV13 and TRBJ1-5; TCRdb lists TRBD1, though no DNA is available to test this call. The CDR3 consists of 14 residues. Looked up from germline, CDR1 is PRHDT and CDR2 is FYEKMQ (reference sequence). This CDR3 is CASSLGLRRGPQHF.

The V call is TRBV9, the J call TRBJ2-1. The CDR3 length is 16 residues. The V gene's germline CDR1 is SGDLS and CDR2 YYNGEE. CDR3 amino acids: CASSVRDGGPYNEQFF.

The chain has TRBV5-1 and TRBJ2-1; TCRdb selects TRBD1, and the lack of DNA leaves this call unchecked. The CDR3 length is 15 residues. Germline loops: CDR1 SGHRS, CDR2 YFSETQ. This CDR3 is CASSLVRGQYNEQFF. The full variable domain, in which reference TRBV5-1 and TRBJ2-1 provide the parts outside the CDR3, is KAGVTQTPRYLIKTRGQQVTLSCSPISGHRSVSWYQQTPGQGLQFLFEYFSETQRNKGNFPGRFSGRQFSNSRSEMNVSTLELGDSALYLCASSLVRGQYNEQFFGPGTRLTVL.